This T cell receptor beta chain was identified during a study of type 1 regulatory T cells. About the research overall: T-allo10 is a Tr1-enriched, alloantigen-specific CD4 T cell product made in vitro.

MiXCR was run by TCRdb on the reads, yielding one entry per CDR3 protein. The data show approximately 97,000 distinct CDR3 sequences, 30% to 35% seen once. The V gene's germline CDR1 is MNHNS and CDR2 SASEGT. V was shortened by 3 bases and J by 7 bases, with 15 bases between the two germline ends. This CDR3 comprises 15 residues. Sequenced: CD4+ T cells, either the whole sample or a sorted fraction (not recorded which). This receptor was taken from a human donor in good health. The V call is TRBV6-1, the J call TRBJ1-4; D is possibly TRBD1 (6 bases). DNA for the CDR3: TGTGCCAGCAGTGAGGGAACAGGGTGGTTTGAAAAACTGTTTTTT. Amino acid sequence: CASSEGTGWFEKLFF.